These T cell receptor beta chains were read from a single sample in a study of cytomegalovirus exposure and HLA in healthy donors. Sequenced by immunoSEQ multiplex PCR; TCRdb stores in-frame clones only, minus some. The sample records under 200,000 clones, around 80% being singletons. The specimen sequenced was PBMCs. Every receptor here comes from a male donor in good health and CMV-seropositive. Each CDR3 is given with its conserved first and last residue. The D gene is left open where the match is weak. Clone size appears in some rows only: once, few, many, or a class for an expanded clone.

TGTGCCAGCAGTTACGGGGCGCGGATTGCTGGAAACACCATATATTTT	CASSYGARIAGNTIYF	NA	TRBV6-6	TRBJ1-3	NA
TGTGCCATCAGTGGGGTAGCGGGAAGCACAGATACGCAGTATTTT	CAISGVAGSTDTQYF	NA	TRBV10-3	TRBJ2-3	TRBD2
TGTGCCAGCAGCCCTATTACTCATGAGCAGTTCTTC	CASSPITHEQFF	once	TRBV11-2	TRBJ2-1	NA
TGTGCCAGCAGTAGGTTTTCGGGACAGCCCAATCAGCCCCAGCATTTT	CASSRFSGQPNQPQHF	NA	TRBV28	TRBJ1-5	TRBD1
TGCGCCAGCAGCCCGGGACAGCAGAAAAATGAAAAACTGTTTTTT	CASSPGQQKNEKLFF	NA	TRBV5-1	TRBJ1-4	TRBD1
TGTGCCACCAGATTCGAACTAGCGGGAGAAACCTACGAGCAGTACTTC	CATRFELAGETYEQYF	few	TRBV15	TRBJ2-7	TRBD2
TGTGCCAGCAGTTACGGGGCATCTAGCTCTGGAAACACCATATATTTT	CASSYGASSSGNTIYF	NA	TRBV6-5	TRBJ1-3	NA
TGTGCCAGCAGCTTGGGGGCGAGGGCAGTGGAGGAGACCCAGTACTTC	CASSLGARAVEETQYF	NA	TRBV5-4	TRBJ2-5	NA
TGTGCCTGGACTAGGGACACATATAATTCACCCCTCCACTTT	CAWTRDTYNSPLHF	NA	TRBV30	TRBJ1-6	NA
TGTGCCATCAGTGACCCAGTGGGACTAGCGGGAGGATGGTACGAGCAGTACTTC	CAISDPVGLAGGWYEQYF	NA	TRBV10-3	TRBJ2-7	TRBD2
TGTGCCAGCAGTTTATACGGGGAAAATCAGCCCCAGCATTTT	CASSLYGENQPQHF	NA	TRBV27	TRBJ1-5	NA
TGCGCCAGCAGCCAAGACCTTAGAAGCAGGGGTAACTATGGCTACACCTTC	CASSQDLRSRGNYGYTF	few	TRBV4-3	TRBJ1-2	NA
TGTGCCAGCAGTAGCGGGAGGGCCCATGACCCTCGGGAGCTGTTTTTT	CASSSGRAHDPRELFF	NA	TRBV6-6	TRBJ2-2	TRBD2
TGTGCCAGCAGCTTAGGGGGCCCTTACACTGAAGCTTTCTTT	CASSLGGPYTEAFF	NA	TRBV7-9	TRBJ1-1	NA
TGTGCTAGTGGTCCAATACAGGGTCGGGGAGAGCAGTACTTC	CASGPIQGRGEQYF	NA	TRBV12-5	TRBJ2-7	NA
TGTGCCAGCAGTGCCGACGGGACAGGGGGCGTTTGGCAGTTCTTC	CASSADGTGGVWQFF	few	TRBV25-1	TRBJ2-1	TRBD1
TGCAGCGTTCGACTAGCGGGAAATACCGGGGAGCTGTTTTTT	CSVRLAGNTGELFF	NA	TRBV29-1	TRBJ2-2	TRBD2
TGTGCCAGCCAATTCCCTAGTCGGTCCGTTGGCGGCAGCTACGAGCAGTACTTC	CASQFPSRSVGGSYEQYF	few	TRBV21-1	TRBJ2-7	NA
TGTGCCAGCAGTGAGCGGGACAGGGGGCGTCAGCCCCAGCATTTT	CASSERDRGRQPQHF	once	TRBV2	TRBJ1-5	TRBD1
TGTGCCACCACCCTGTCGCCGGGACAGGGATACGAGCAGTACTTC	CATTLSPGQGYEQYF	once	TRBV6-6	TRBJ2-7	TRBD1